This T cell receptor beta chain came from a study of blood T cell repertoires in COVID-19. Looking at the study overall: The cDNA or gDNA used as material had been derived from T cells, B-cell-depleted T cells, or PBMCs.

The CDR3 runs 13 residues. V was shortened by 6 bases and J by 8 bases, with 16 bases between the two germline ends. Per germline, CDR1 SEHNR and CDR2 FQNEAQ (reference sequence). Data came from immunoSEQ multiplex PCR; TCRdb stores just in-frame clones and leaves some out. This table has some 120,000 clones, 90% appearing once. The sample consisted of peripheral blood. This clonotype originated in a human donor with active COVID-19. The donor label of this sample is uncertain. V usage is TRBV7-9 and J usage is TRBJ1-2; D not certain. The chain's CDR3 is CASRAGDVKGYTF. The CDR3, as DNA: TGTGCCAGCAGGGCCGGGGATGTAAAGGGCTACACCTTC.